This T cell receptor beta chain was identified during a study of blood T cell repertoires in COVID-19. Study-wide context: Samples of COVID-19 (acute and convalescent) were obtained from the United States, Italy and Spain. The cDNA or gDNA used as material had been derived from T cells, B-cell-depleted T cells, or PBMCs.

As handled by the study authors: It was from reference gene primer amplification that nucleated cell counts were estimated. Method: immunoSEQ multiplex PCR; TCRdb's copy keeps in-frame clones and lacks some. V, J and clone size reflect that table, while D and trimming were determined from the DNA. The sample carries approximately 52,000 clones, 75% to 95% recorded once. The CDR3 runs to 12 residues. The germline V gene has CDR1 SGHRS and CDR2 YFSETQ. Trimming shortened V by 4 bases and J by 4 bases, and 9 bases separated the two germline ends. What was sequenced was peripheral blood. This TCR came from a human donor with active COVID-19. The donor label of this sample is uncertain. The chain employs TRBV5-1 and TRBJ2-7, with D possibly matching TRBD1 (7 bases). DNA of the CDR3: TGCGCCAGCAGCCCAGGGGGGTACGAGCAGTACTTC. It codes for CASSPGGYEQYF.